The rows below give T cell receptor beta chains drawn from one sample of a study of control samples from healthy donors and cancer patients. Some clones are missing from TCRdb's copy, which holds only in-frame ones; the method was immunoSEQ multiplex PCR. The sample holds about 160,000 clones, around 94% seen once. The specimen was PBMCs. These TCRs come from a man between 60 and 70 years old with colorectal cancer. Each CDR3 is given with its conserved first and last residue. A D gene is named only where the DNA matches it firmly. Clone size is not always given. Where it is, it says once, few, many or a class for expanded clones.

NA TRBJ1-2 NA TRBV25-1 TGTGCCAGCAGTATCCACGGGAATGGCTACACCTTC CASSIHGNGYTF
NA TRBJ2-5 TRBD2 TRBV6-1 TGTGCCAGCAGTGAAGGGGTAGCGGGGGGTTGGGAGACCCAGTACTTC CASSEGVAGGWETQYF
NA TRBJ2-5 TRBD1 TRBV19 TGTGCCAGTAGAGAACAGGGGCAAGAGACCCAGTACTTC CASREQGQETQYF
NA TRBJ2-3 TRBD1 TRBV18 TGTGCCAGCTCACCAGGGGGACAGGGAAACACAGATACGCAGTATTTT CASSPGGQGNTDTQYF
NA TRBJ2-5 NA TRBV7-2 TGTGCCAGCAGCTTTCCGGGTCAAGGGACCCAGTACTTC CASSFPGQGTQYF
NA TRBJ2-1 NA TRBV5-1 TGCGCCAGCAGTTACGACAGCCCCCTAGGGGAGCAGTTCTTC CASSYDSPLGEQFF
NA TRBJ1-1 NA TRBV24-1 TGTGCCACCAGTGCCCCGATGGGACAGAACACTGAAGCTTTCTTT CATSAPMGQNTEAFF
NA TRBJ2-7 NA TRBV2 TGTGCCAGCAGTTTGGACAGAACCTACGAGCAGTACTTC CASSLDRTYEQYF
NA TRBJ1-1 TRBD1 TRBV6-6 TGTGCCAGCAGTTATTCAGGACAGGGTCTGACTGAAGCTTTCTTT CASSYSGQGLTEAFF
NA TRBJ1-2 NA TRBV3-1/TRBV3-2 TGTGCCAGCAGCCAAGATGGGGGGGAGGCAGGGGCGATATATGGCTACACCTTC CASSQDGGEAGAIYGYTF
once TRBJ2-5 NA TRBV11-3 TGTGCCAGCAGCGGAGGACAGCAAGAGACCCAGTACTTC CASSGGQQETQYF
NA TRBJ1-4 NA TRBV6-5 TGTGCCAGCAGTTACTCGAGTAATGAAAAACTGTTTTTT CASSYSSNEKLFF
NA TRBJ2-7 TRBD2 TRBV7-9 TGTGCCAGCAGCCGGGGGACTAGCCCTTCCTACGAGCAGTACTTC CASSRGTSPSYEQYF
NA TRBJ1-2 TRBD1 TRBV10-3 TGTGCCATCAGTGGTGGACAGGGGGCAGATGGCTACACCTTC CAISGGQGADGYTF
NA TRBJ1-6 NA TRBV6-5 TGTGCCAGCAGTTACTACAATAATTCACCCCTCCACTTT CASSYYNNSPLHF
NA TRBJ2-5 NA TRBV25-1 TGTGCCAGCACCACGACGGGGACCCAAGAGACCCAGTACTTC CASTTTGTQETQYF
NA TRBJ1-4 NA TRBV27 TGTGCCAGCAGTTCCAGGGGAGTCCTGTTTTTT CASSSRGVLFF
NA TRBJ2-7 NA TRBV19 TGTGCCAGTAGTATAGGCAAGCGCCGGAGCTCCTACGAGCAGTACTTC CASSIGKRRSSYEQYF
NA TRBJ1-2 NA TRBV19 TGTGCCAGTAGTTCAAACGCCGGACGGTATGGCTACACCTTC CASSSNAGRYGYTF
NA TRBJ1-5 NA TRBV5-5 TGTGCCAGCAGCTTGGGTTACAGTTGGCCCCAGCATTTT CASSLGYSWPQHF
NA TRBJ2-2 NA TRBV4-1 TGCGCCAGCAGCCAAGAATACGGGACCTACACCGGGGAGCTGTTTTTT CASSQEYGTYTGELFF
NA TRBJ2-7 TRBD1 TRBV5-5 TGTGCCAGCAGCTTGGCCGACAGGGGCCTCTACGAGCAGTACTTC CASSLADRGLYEQYF
NA TRBJ2-2 TRBD2 TRBV18 TGTGCCAGCTCACCACCGACTAGCCCCGGGGAGCTGTTTTTT CASSPPTSPGELFF
NA TRBJ1-2 NA TRBV7-2 TGTGCCAGCGCCCGTGGCAGGACGGGAGCTAACTATGGCTACACCTTC CASARGRTGANYGYTF
NA TRBJ2-3 TRBD1 TRBV19 TGTGCCAGTAGTGCGGGACAGGGGGCTTCAGGTACGCAGTATTTT CASSAGQGASGTQYF
NA TRBJ2-7 NA TRBV7-9 TGTGCCAGCAGCGCCGGACTCTCCTACGAGCAGTACTTC CASSAGLSYEQYF
NA TRBJ1-3 NA TRBV2 TGTGCCACAAGTCTCCTCTCTGGAAACACCATATATTTT CATSLLSGNTIYF
NA TRBJ2-1 NA TRBV7-9 TGTGCCAGCAGCTTAGTAGCGTCGTCCTACAATGAGCAGTTCTTC CASSLVASSYNEQFF
NA TRBJ1-1 NA TRBV14 TGTGCCAGCAGCCAAAGCTTGTTTCGGGGTGCTTCCACTGAAGCTTTCTTT CASSQSLFRGASTEAFF
NA TRBJ2-2 NA TRBV5-1 TGCGCCAGCAGCTCGGACCGGGAGAACACCGGGGAGCTGTTTTTT CASSSDRENTGELFF
NA TRBJ2-3 TRBD2 TRBV10-3 TGTGCCATCAGTGGGGCTAGCGGGCCTAGCACAGATACGCAGTATTTT CAISGASGPSTDTQYF
NA TRBJ2-1 NA TRBV6-5 TGTGCCGCCTTCCGGGACCCTCCCTACAATGAGCAGTTCTTC CAAFRDPPYNEQFF
NA TRBJ2-2 NA TRBV5-1 TGCGCCAGCAGCTTGACCGTCGGGACCGGGGAGCTGTTTTTT CASSLTVGTGELFF
NA TRBJ1-5 NA TRBV7-9 TGTGCCAGCAGCTTGGGACGGCTAAATCAGCCCCAGCATTTT CASSLGRLNQPQHF
NA TRBJ1-1 NA TRBV19 TGTGCCAGTAGTACTGGGTATCTGAACACTGAAGCTTTCTTT CASSTGYLNTEAFF
NA TRBJ2-3 NA TRBV7-9 TGTGCCAGCAGCCCCTCCGGAACTAGCACAGATACGCAGTATTTT CASSPSGTSTDTQYF
NA TRBJ1-2 NA TRBV5-6 TGTGCCAGCAGGGTGGGACAACGGGGCTACACCTTC CASRVGQRGYTF
NA TRBJ2-4 NA TRBV7-2 TGTGCCAGCAGACTGGATACGCGTGTCAAAAACATTCAGTACTTC CASRLDTRVKNIQYF
NA TRBJ1-5 NA TRBV3-1/TRBV3-2 TGTGCCAGCAGCCAAGGTGGGGGTCAGCCCCAGCATTTT CASSQGGGQPQHF
NA TRBJ2-3 TRBD2 TRBV5-1 TGCGCCAGCAGCTCTAGCGGGGGGTCTGATACGCAGTATTTT CASSSSGGSDTQYF